This T cell receptor beta chain was sequenced during a study of T cell responses to AZD1222 COVID-19 vaccine. Some clones are missing from TCRdb's copy, which holds only in-frame ones; the method was immunoSEQ multiplex PCR. The repertoire consists of approximately 130,000 clones, with roughly nine tenths occurring once and the leading ten covering 9.5%. The sequence was obtained from an adult who received the AZD1222 COVID-19 vaccine. Source: peripheral blood, taken 28 days after the second AZD1222 dose.

The CDR3 DNA reads as TGTGCCAGCGGGAGAGGACAGAAGAACACTGAAGCTTTCTTT. Amino acid sequence: CASGRGQKNTEAFF. The J gene is TRBJ1-1, the V gene TRBV2, with D perhaps TRBD1 (6 bases). Trimming cost V 8 bases and J 1 base, with 14 bases left between them. CDR3 length: 14 amino acids. The V gene's germline CDR1 is SNHLY and CDR2 FYNNEI.